This T cell receptor beta chain was profiled in a study of cytomegalovirus exposure and HLA in healthy donors. Study findings and constraints: It was shown in a later analysis that HLA-associated TCR beta chains were more clonally expanded than other, equally common chains. The productive fraction for most TCR beta V segments was about 90% or about 30% in an earlier analysis. By a later analysis, the bulk of CMV-associated TCR beta chains appeared HLA-restricted.

60 Vbeta and 13 Jbeta primers were used in PCR. Using immunoSEQ multiplex PCR, the repertoire was profiled, and TCRdb retains in-frame clones only, with some absent. Of around 160,000 clones listed, around 73% are singletons. Regarding this clone: The antigen is unknown.

The CDR3 is made up of 14 amino acids. V lost 3 bases, J lost 3 bases, and 8 bases lay in between. CDR1 and CDR2 (germline): WNHNN, SYGVQD (reference sequence). The sequence came from a young woman in good health and CMV-seronegative. This chain connects TRBV10-1 to TRBJ2-2; D might be TRBD1 (5 bases). The sample comprised PBMCs. The CDR3 here is CASSEQEYTGELFF. CDR3 nucleotides: TGCGCCAGCAGTGAACAGGAATACACCGGGGAGCTGTTTTTT.